This T cell receptor beta chain was observed in a study of blood T cell repertoires in COVID-19. The method was immunoSEQ multiplex PCR; TCRdb's version includes in-frame clones alone and lacks a portion of them. The sample carries 380,000 or so clones, approximately 88% recorded once. The CDR3 loop spans 13 amino acids. V was trimmed by 5 bases and J by 2 bases, leaving 9 bases between them. The chain uses TRBV12-3 or TRBV12-4 and TRBJ1-1, with TRBD1 as a possible D gene (6 bases). Input material: PBMCs or T cells enriched from blood (not recorded which). This clonotype originated in a woman aged 25-40 years with acute COVID-19. CDR3 in DNA: TGTGCCAGCAGTAAACAGGGAAACACTGAAGCTTTCTTT. As protein: CASSKQGNTEAFF.